The entry below describes one T cell receptor (beta chain). Its antigen is undetermined. V was clipped by 4 bases and J by 3 bases, with 18 bases between them. Germline CDR1 LGHNA, CDR2 YNFKEQ. The CDR3 is made up of 17 amino acids. Expansion of antigen-specific CD4+ T cells with viral peptide pools was carried out by the ViraFEST assay before sequencing. With 10 to 11 days of culture completed, CD4+ T cells were isolated. The person's infection with SARS-CoV-2, confirmed by PCR, took place between March and December 2020. Subjects were given two BNT162b2 or mRNA-1273 vaccine doses. Half the medium was replaced with IL-2 medium on days 3 and 7. This entry comes from a study of vaccination effects on CD4 cells after COVID-19. About the study: Convalescent patients (three in total) were sampled early and late after vaccination.

Study-wide results and caveats: Newly vaccine-induced clones made up most of the convalescents' post-vaccine spike-reactive clones. A shortage of convalescent patients and an absence of early post-infection timepoints characterized the study.

The repertoire was sequenced with immunoSEQ multiplex PCR; TCRdb's copy has only in-frame clones and lacks some. The table records more than 15,000 clones, over 60% of them present only once. The sequenced sample was CD4+ T cells from PBMCs cultured with SARS-CoV-2 spike peptides, obtained after COVID-19 vaccination. This TCR came from a human donor who had a prior SARS-CoV-2 infection. The genes are TRBV4-2 and TRBJ1-4; D ambiguous. The CDR3 DNA sequence: TGTGCCAGCAGCCGCGCCCACCAAGAGTCGCCTAATGAAAAACTGTTTTTT. It codes for CASSRAHQESPNEKLFF.